This TCR beta chain was sequenced during a study of blood T cells in healthy people across ages. The use of a sample-barcoded 5' primer and a J-beta primer mix characterized a second PCR of roughly 6 to 11 cycles. Every sample returned 2.5 million or more CDR3-containing paired-end reads. TCRdb used MiXCR to reprocess the 5' RACE reads, holding one entry per CDR3 protein. The sample gives about a million distinct CDR3 sequences, roughly 47% of which show up once; 20% to 25% is in the top ten. The study's findings and limits: For the donors, CMV status was unknown and possibly confounded expanded clonotype changes.

This clonotype appeared once. Its antigen remains unidentified. V was cut by 1 base and J by 2 bases, with 12 bases left in between. The CDR3 sequence is 16 residues long. Looked up from germline, CDR1 is LGHDT and CDR2 is YNNKEL (reference sequence). Russia was home to the donors, healthy Caucasian individuals aged roughly 6 to 95. Source material: blood. This chain links TRBV3-1 with TRBJ2-1, with D possibly being TRBD2 (6 bases). This sequence originates from a woman aged 55-69 years in good health. As DNA, the CDR3 is TGTGCCAGCAGCCAAGGCGGGAAAACCCCCTACAATGAGCAGTTCTTC. Its translation is CASSQGGKTPYNEQFF.